This entry concerns a single T cell receptor (beta chain). The sample originates from a study of technical replicates of blood from a handful of donors. Repertoires were generated with immunoSEQ multiplex PCR, while TCRdb's copy carries only in-frame clones and drops some. The repertoire includes about 59,000 clones, about 90% of them detected once, and less than 6.5% sits in the top ten. Sequences were obtained from PBMCs. This receptor was obtained from a human donor in good health. Some clones in this sample may be carry-over from other donors' samples.

The CDR3 coding sequence is TGTGCCAGCAGCTTTGGACTAGCGGGGGGGTCGGCCGGGGAGCTGTTTTTT. This encodes CASSFGLAGGSAGELFF. V and J are TRBV5-6 and TRBJ2-2, with 15 bases identical to TRBD2. Germline lookup yields CDR1 SGHDT and CDR2 YYEEEE. This CDR3 contains 17 residues. Losses at the gene ends were 2 bases for V and 6 bases for J; bases not matched to a gene: 5.